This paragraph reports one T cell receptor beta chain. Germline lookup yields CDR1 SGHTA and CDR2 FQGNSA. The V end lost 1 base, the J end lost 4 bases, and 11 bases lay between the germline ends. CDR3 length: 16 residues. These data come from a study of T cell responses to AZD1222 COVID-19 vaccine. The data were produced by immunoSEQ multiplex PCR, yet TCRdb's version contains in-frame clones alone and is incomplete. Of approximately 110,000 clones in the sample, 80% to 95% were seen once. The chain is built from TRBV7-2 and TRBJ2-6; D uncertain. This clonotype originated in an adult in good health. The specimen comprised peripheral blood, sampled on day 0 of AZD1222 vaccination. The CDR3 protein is CASSLGPGEGANVLTF. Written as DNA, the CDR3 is TGTGCCAGCAGCTTAGGCCCGGGTGAAGGGGCCAACGTCCTGACTTTC. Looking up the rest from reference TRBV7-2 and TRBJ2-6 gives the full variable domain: GAGVSQSPSNKVTEKGKDVELRCDPISGHTALYWYRQSLGQGLEFLIYFQGNSAPDKSGLPSDRFSAERTGGSVSTLTIQRTQQEDSAVYLCASSLGPGEGANVLTFGAGSRLTVL.